Following are 24 T cell receptor beta chains from one sample sequenced in a study of T cells in Graves' hyperthyroidism and ophthalmopathy. The CDR3 regions of TCR beta were amplified from RNA transcripts. The HTBI primer set drove a first-round RT-PCR of the TCR CDR3. TCRdb independently ran MiXCR on the multiplex PCR reads; one entry per CDR3 protein. Here the sample spans hundreds of thousands of distinct CDR3 sequences, about 14% being singletons. Sequenced sample: blood. These receptors were collected from a man aged 50-59 years with Graves' ophthalmopathy.

V is TRBV20-1 and J is TRBJ2-7, with D tentatively TRBD1 or TRBD2 (6 bases each). CDR1 is DFQATT and CDR2 is SNEGSKA in the germline V gene (reference sequence). Trimming pared 3 bases from V and 4 bases from J, leaving 16 bases between. This CDR3 spans 14 amino acids. The CDR3 loop reads CSASLSGAPYEQYF. CDR3 DNA: TGCAGTGCTAGTTTATCGGGGGCCCCGTACGAGCAGTACTTC.

The CDR3 loop is CASQAGTGGRGYTF. The CDR3 bases are TGTGCCAGCCAGGCCGGGACAGGGGGTCGAGGCTACACCTTC. The chain carries TRBV28 and TRBJ1-2, with TRBD1 identical over 11 bases. CDR3 size: 14 residues. V shed 8 bases, J shed 8 bases, and the junction held 10 bases outside the gene matches. Per the germline V gene, CDR1 is MDHEN and CDR2 is SYDVKM.

This chain connects TRBV20-1 to TRBJ1-1; D remains unclear. Trimming shortened V by 5 bases and J by 2 bases, and 9 bases separated the two germline ends. The CDR3 runs to 12 residues. Germline CDR1 is DFQATT and CDR2 is SNEGSKA (reference sequence). CDR3 sequence (DNA): TGCAGTGCTCTGAAACCAAACACTGAAGCTTTCTTT. This gives the protein CSALKPNTEAFF.

This clonotype has a count of ten or more. The chain uses TRBV7-3 and TRBJ2-7; 8 positions match TRBD1. There are 15 residues in the CDR3. V shed 2 bases, J shed 5 bases, and the junction held 8 bases outside the gene matches. CDR1 is SGHTA and CDR2 is FQGTGA in the germline V gene. CDR3 DNA: TGTGCCAGCAGCTTAGAAGGGACAGGTCCCAACGAGCAGTACTTC. As protein: CASSLEGTGPNEQYF. The whole variable domain, remainder taken from reference TRBV7-3 and TRBJ2-7, is GAGVSQTPSNKVTEKGKYVELRCDPISGHTALYWYRQSLGQGPEFLIYFQGTGAADDSGLPNDRFFAVRPEGSVSTLKIQRTERGDSAVYLCASSLEGTGPNEQYFGPGTRLTVT.

This chain uses TRBV7-9 with TRBJ2-4; 13 bases match TRBD2. Germline V lookup: CDR1 SEHNR, CDR2 FQNEAQ (reference sequence). Trimming took 5 bases from V and 1 from J; bases not matched to a gene: 11. This CDR3 region has 19 residues. DNA for the CDR3: TGTGCCAGCAGCACCGGACTAGCGGGAGTTAGATGGGCCAAAAACATTCAGTACTTC. Its translation: CASSTGLAGVRWAKNIQYF.

This clonotype was seen repeatedly, ten times or more. The V gene is TRBV2, the J gene TRBJ2-1; 11 nucleotides agree with TRBD1. Germline CDR1 is SNHLY and CDR2 is FYNNEI. V trimming: 8 bases; J trimming: 6 bases; junction bases outside the gene matches: 9. The CDR3 is 15 amino acids. The CDR3 sequence: CASGGTGGIFNEQFF. The DNA for the CDR3 is TGTGCCAGCGGCGGGACAGGGGGTATATTCAATGAGCAGTTCTTC.

There are many counts of this clonotype. J is TRBJ2-7 and V is TRBV10-3; a possible D gene is TRBD1 (6 bases). The germline V gene encodes CDR1 ENHRY and CDR2 SYGVKD. Trimming removed 6 bases from V and 0 bases from J, with 9 bases in between. This CDR3 is 13 amino acids long. The CDR3 is CAIRPDSSYEQYF. CDR3 DNA sequence: TGTGCCATCAGGCCGGACAGCTCCTACGAGCAGTACTTC.

This clonotype was seen at least ten times. V and J are TRBV11-3 and TRBJ2-7; 11 nucleotides align to TRBD2. CDR1 is SGHNT, CDR2 YENEEA, per germline. J was trimmed by 4 bases and V by 4 bases; bases with no gene match: 15. The CDR3 spans 18 residues. Written as DNA, the CDR3 is TGTGCCAGCAGCTCACCCGGGACTAGCGGTGACGGAGATTACGAGCAGTACTTC. Translating it yields CASSSPGTSGDGDYEQYF.

This clonotype was observed at least ten times. The V call is TRBV27, the J call TRBJ1-1; tentative D call: TRBD1 (6 bases). Looked up from germline, CDR1 is MNHEY and CDR2 is SMNVEV (reference sequence). This CDR3 comprises 14 residues. Deletions cut 6 bases from V and 1 base from J, with 12 bases between. The CDR3 is CASRKDRTNTEAFF. The CDR3 coding sequence is TGTGCCAGCAGAAAGGACAGAACGAACACTGAAGCTTTCTTT.

Ten or more counts support this clonotype. This chain joins TRBV5-1 and TRBJ1-1; no firm D call. The ends were cut back, 5 bases at V and 0 bases at J, with 23 bases in the middle. CDR3 length: 18 residues. Germline V lookup: CDR1 SGHRS, CDR2 YFSETQ. The CDR3 region has the DNA TGCGCCAGCAGTCCAGGTTGGGGAGACCGCCGCATGAACACTGAAGCTTTCTTT. It translates to CASSPGWGDRRMNTEAFF.

This clonotype was counted many times. V gene TRBV29-1 combines with J gene TRBJ2-3; tentative D call: TRBD2 (5 bases). V was cut by 4 bases and J by 2 bases, with 13 bases left in between. This CDR3 has 14 amino acids. Germline V lookup: CDR1 SQVTM, CDR2 ANQGSEA. CDR3 bases: TGCAGCGTTGTGGGCGGGCATAACACAGATACGCAGTATTTT. Amino acids: CSVVGGHNTDTQYF.

V gene TRBV28 combines with J gene TRBJ1-6; tentative D call: TRBD1 (5 bases). Looked up from germline, CDR1 is MDHEN and CDR2 is SYDVKM. The germline V and J ends were trimmed by 5 bases and 9 bases, with 14 bases remaining between them. This CDR3 region has 14 residues. The CDR3: CASSPGAGSSPLHF. The CDR3 nucleotides read TGTGCCAGCAGTCCCGGGGCAGGGAGTTCACCCCTCCACTTT.

This clonotype occurred a few times. This chain connects TRBV30 to TRBJ2-3, with 8 bases matching TRBD1. CDR3 size: 15 residues. From germline, CDR1 is GTSNPN and CDR2 SVGIG (reference sequence). V dropped 5 bases and J dropped 2; count of bases not matched to a gene: 9. The CDR3 sequence is CAWGRTGWNTDTQYF. CDR3 coding DNA: TGTGCCTGGGGGAGGACAGGGTGGAACACAGATACGCAGTATTTT.

This clonotype was counted only a few times. The J gene is TRBJ2-7, the V gene TRBV11-2; 13 bases are shared with TRBD2. This CDR3 contains 17 residues. Germline V lookup: CDR1 SGHAT, CDR2 FQNNGV. Trimming cost V 5 bases and J 5 bases; bases outside gene matches: 12. CDR3 in DNA: TGTGCCAGCAGCCCCCGGACTAGCGGGAGAACAGGCCACGAGCAGTACTTC. This translates into CASSPRTSGRTGHEQYF.

There are many counts of this clonotype. For the CDR3, the DNA is TGTGCCACCAGTGATGGCGGGACAGGGGGCTACGAGCAGTACTTC. This translates into CATSDGGTGGYEQYF. V is TRBV24-1 and J is TRBJ2-7; 11 positions match TRBD1. Trimming took 3 bases from V and 3 from J; bases not matched to a gene: 3. Germline loops: CDR1 KGHDR, CDR2 SFDVKD. The CDR3 runs 15 residues.

This clonotype was seen ten or more times. This rearrangement joins TRBV5-5 to TRBJ2-3, with TRBD1 matching over 7 bases. The CDR3 extends over 15 amino acids. V dropped 4 bases and J dropped 3; count of bases not matched to a gene: 8. Germline V gives CDR1 SGHKS, CDR2 YYEKEE (reference sequence). The CDR3 region is CASSIQGHGTDTQYF. CDR3 bases: TGTGCCAGCAGCATACAGGGGCATGGTACAGATACGCAGTATTTT.

This clonotype has ten or more counts. This chain links TRBV11-2 with TRBJ1-3; D gene ambiguous. Per germline, CDR1 SGHAT and CDR2 FQNNGV. Trimming left V 1 base short and J 0 bases short, with 7 bases between. This CDR3 has 15 amino acids. This CDR3 reads CASSLAVLSGNTIYF. The DNA for the CDR3 is TGTGCCAGCAGCTTAGCTGTTCTCTCTGGAAACACCATATATTTT.

This clonotype appeared a few times. The chain employs TRBV29-1 and TRBJ2-7; 11 nucleotides agree with TRBD1. The CDR3 totals 14 residues. With 7 bases clipped from V and 3 bases from J, the junction kept 8 bases outside the gene matches. Germline CDR1 reads SQVTM; CDR2 reads ANQGSEA. The DNA for the CDR3 is TGCAGCGCTGGGGGGGACAGGGGGGGCTACGAGCAGTACTTC. Encoded protein: CSAGGDRGGYEQYF.

This clonotype was counted many times. The chain employs TRBV15 and TRBJ1-5; a possible D gene is TRBD1 (5 bases). This CDR3 is built from 17 residues. Germline CDR1 reads LNHNV; CDR2 reads YYDKDF (reference sequence). Trimming took 4 bases from V and 0 from J, leaving 16 bases between them. CDR3 sequence (DNA): TGTGCCACCAGCACAGACAGTCCCGACTATAGCAATCAGCCCCAGCATTTT. It is translated as CATSTDSPDYSNQPQHF.

This clonotype was picked up many times. V usage is TRBV19 and J usage is TRBJ1-4, with D unclear. This CDR3 has 15 residues. V was clipped by 6 bases and J by 0 bases, with 11 bases between them. Looked up from germline, CDR1 is LNHDA and CDR2 is SQIVND (reference sequence). The DNA of the CDR3 is TGTGCCAGTAGAAATACAGCGTCAACTAATGAAAAACTGTTTTTT. Protein sequence: CASRNTASTNEKLFF.

This clonotype was counted ten times or more. The V and J genes are TRBV7-9 and TRBJ2-7; no definite D call. The germline V gene encodes CDR1 SEHNR and CDR2 FQNEAQ (reference sequence). The CDR3 runs to 15 residues. V shed 3 bases and J shed 2 bases, with 14 bases lying between them. The CDR3 reads CASSFPNTETYEQYF. The CDR3 DNA is TGTGCCAGCAGCTTCCCTAATACAGAGACCTACGAGCAGTACTTC.

At least ten counts were recorded for this clonotype. The chain is built from TRBV29-1 and TRBJ2-5; D is unclear. Per the germline V gene, CDR1 is SQVTM and CDR2 is ANQGSEA. V shed 6 bases and J shed 5 bases, with 16 bases lying between them. This CDR3 has 13 residues. This CDR3 reads CSVNPGNGETQYF. The CDR3 DNA reads as TGCAGCGTAAACCCAGGAAATGGGGAGACCCAGTACTTC. The full variable domain, with the rest looked up from reference TRBV29-1 and TRBJ2-5, is SAVISQKPSRDICQRGTSLTIQCQVDSQVTMMFWYRQQPGQSLTLIATANQGSEATYESGFVIDKFPISRPNLTFSTLTVSNMSPEDSSIYLCSVNPGNGETQYFGPGTRLLVL.

For this clonotype: This may stem from a read error, because a much larger clone lies one nucleotide away. Given the absence of the conserved phenylalanine or tryptophan at the CDR3 end, a read error is likely. The rearrangement links TRBV20-1 to TRBJ2-1; 11 nucleotides align to TRBD2. CDR1 and CDR2 from the germline V gene are DFQATT and SNEGSKA (reference sequence). There are 15 residues in the CDR3. V shed 1 base, J shed 4 bases, and the junction held 3 bases outside the gene matches. CDR3 in amino acids: CSARGRLAGYNEQFL. DNA of the CDR3: TGCAGTGCTAGAGGAAGACTAGCGGGATACAATGAGCAGTTCCTC.

V gene TRBV28 combines with J gene TRBJ2-7, with 15 nucleotides matching TRBD2. The length of the CDR3 is 17 residues. Germline V gene lookup returns CDR1 MDHEN and CDR2 SYDVKM. Unmatched junction bases numbered 3, after V lost 1 base and J lost 2 bases. DNA for the CDR3: TGTGCCAGCAGTTTATCGCGGACTAGCGGGAGGGCCTACGAGCAGTACTTC. It encodes CASSLSRTSGRAYEQYF.